A few counts support the clone carrying this T cell receptor beta chain. This record comes from a study of blood T cells in healthy people across ages. Study overall: Capture by template switching was about one barcoded beta molecule per two T cells.

Next came a second PCR, run for about 7 to 11 cycles, which used a sample-barcoded 5' primer along with a J-beta primer mix. Individual samples furnished no less than 2.5 million CDR3-containing paired-end reads apiece. TCRdb fed the 5' RACE reads into MiXCR, producing one record per CDR3 protein. The sample records about 930,000 distinct CDR3 sequences, about 28% being singletons. The germline CDR1 and CDR2 sequences are MNHNY and SVGAGI (reference sequence). The J segment lost 5 bases and the V segment lost 6 bases, leaving 11 bases of the junction unmatched. The CDR3 runs to 15 residues. These sequences were also reported in another study, on T cells of mothers and their children.

This sequence originates from a middle-aged woman in good health. Sequencing was carried out using blood. V and J are TRBV6-6 and TRBJ2-5, with 8 nucleotides matching TRBD1. CDR3 sequence (DNA): TGTGCCAGCAGGTCTCTGGACAGGGCGGGGGAGACCCAGTACTTC. It is translated as CASRSLDRAGETQYF.